This entry describes one T cell receptor (beta chain). Antigen unknown. The data belong to a study of beta chain features in type 1 diabetes. Reverse transcription of all isolated RNA meant that expressed TCRB transcripts were sequenced. Here immunoSEQ multiplex PCR was the method, and the copy in TCRdb shows in-frame clones only, minus some. The sample lists around 140,000 clones, approximately 10% occurring once. CDR1 and CDR2 from the germline V gene are GTSNPN and SVGIG (reference sequence). V lost 6 bases to trimming and J lost 4 bases, with 12 bases between them. This CDR3 is 12 amino acids long. Study outcomes and limitations: Shortening that was moderate but significant affected the TCRB CDR3s of Type 1 diabetes patients in all four CD4+ subsets.

The authors sorted CD4+ naive, central memory, regulatory and stem cell-like memory cells via CD45RO/CCR7/CD25/CD127/CD95/CD27. Sequencing input: central memory CD4+ T cells from blood. The chain uses TRBV30 and TRBJ2-5, with no clear D. The sequence derives from a man aged 25-40 years with type 1 diabetes. This chain's CDR3 is CACKLIGETQYF. CDR3 coding DNA: TGTGCCTGTAAGCTCATCGGAGAGACCCAGTACTTC.